The clone carrying this T cell receptor (beta chain) was found once. This table comes from immunoSEQ multiplex PCR, and its TCRdb copy is limited to in-frame clones, with some not included. This table holds approximately 200,000 clones, 84% found once. This record comes from a study of cytomegalovirus exposure and HLA in healthy donors. In the study overall: The same platform was used for the 120 validation repertoires and the roughly 730 first-cohort repertoires, a later analysis reported.

CDR3 length equals 17 residues. CDR1 is LGHNA, CDR2 YSLEER, per germline. V lost 1 base to trimming and J lost 5 bases; unmatched junction nucleotides: 11. The genes are TRBV4-3 and TRBJ2-7; TRBD2 aligns across 10 bases. The specimen was PBMCs. This receptor was taken from a man younger than 35 in good health and CMV-seropositive. Here the CDR3 DNA reads TGCGCCAGCAGCCAAGTCTCAGGGGCTAGCGGGAGTCACGAGCAGTACTTC. Translated: CASSQVSGASGSHEQYF.